The entry below describes one T cell receptor (beta chain). This clonotype came up many times. The clone's antigen remains unknown. Base qualities are not at hand, and no much larger clone is one base apart. The sample originates from a study of CD8 T cells in ankylosing spondylitis (dated by TCRdb to about 2017). Some background on the complete study: The study set out to find disease-linked TCR variants by profiling T cell receptor beta repertoires in ankylosing spondylitis patients and healthy donors. The whole study cohort included about a hundred healthy donors and about two dozen ankylosing spondylitis patients. Peripheral blood was sampled, and synovial fluid was additionally collected from ankylosing spondylitis patients.

General conclusions and limits of the study: The disease-linked clones showed a CD8+ phenotype and occurred at relatively low frequencies in peripheral blood. Blood from ankylosing spondylitis patients appeared to be characterized by a TCR beta motif made up of under ten highly homologous amino acid variants. Some TCR beta motif variants had previously been reported in synovial fluid and blood of reactive arthritis patients, which suggested common disease-initiation mechanisms. The disease-linked clones were reported as significantly enriched in matched synovial fluid samples from ankylosing spondylitis patients.

According to the germline V gene, CDR1 reads SGHRS and CDR2 reads YFSETQ. Trimming takes 8 bases from V and 0 bases from J, and the germline ends sit 13 bases apart. Counted from cysteine to phenylalanine, this CDR3 has 14 amino acids. The read is trimmed to its CDR3 DNA, 42 bases read in frame from base 1. TCRdb names Illumina HiSeq 2500 as the instrument used. Quantitative 5'-RACE with molecular barcodes was used to prepare TCR beta libraries. Per the source publication's procedure: Disease-linked TCR variants were identified with a new computational method built on a probabilistic model of VDJ rearrangement. Starting from the raw public reads, TCRdb applied fastp trimming at Q25, assembled clones with MiXCR and retained in-frame beta chains. Each CDR3 protein appears once, grouped with its most common genes and DNA. The V and J calls and clone size are TCRdb's, not the authors'. The sample records roughly 700,000 distinct CDR3 sequences, around 19% of which are singletons. The top ten hold under 20% of the sample.

The sample taken for sequencing was blood, either unsorted or a sorted T cell fraction (not recorded which). The rearrangement combines TRBV5-1 with TRBJ2-3, with the D gene not confidently named. The TCR originated in a male donor with ankylosing spondylitis. The CDR3 reads as follows: CASGLTVSTDTQYF. The DNA reads as follows: TGCGCCAGTGGGCTGACGGTTAGCACAGATACGCAGTATTTT.